The 29 T cell receptor beta chains below come from one sample, sequenced in a study of blood T cell repertoires in COVID-19. Generated by immunoSEQ multiplex PCR, the TCRdb table keeps only in-frame clones and is missing some. Seen here are roughly 390,000 clones, roughly 85% observed once, and the top ten hold roughly 3.9%. The sample comprised peripheral blood. Receptor source: a woman aged 18-30 years with acute or convalescent COVID-19.

The chain uses TRBV9 and TRBJ2-7; 9 bases line up with TRBD1. J lost 3 bases, V lost 4 bases, and 11 bases had no gene match. The CDR3 spans 16 residues. CDR1 is SGDLS, CDR2 YYNGEE, per germline. The CDR3 DNA follows: TGTGCCAGCAGCCACAACAGGGACAGGGCGAGCTACGAGCAGTACTTC. This translates into CASSHNRDRASYEQYF.

The rearrangement joins TRBV19 to TRBJ2-1; a weak D match, TRBD2 (5 bases). CDR3 length: 15 residues. The V gene lost 3 bases and the J gene lost 4 bases, with 13 bases spanning the gap. Looked up from germline, CDR1 is LNHDA and CDR2 is SQIVND (reference sequence). The chain's CDR3 is CASSMDGVGYNEQFF. The CDR3 DNA is TGTGCCAGTAGTATGGACGGGGTCGGGTACAATGAGCAGTTCTTC. The full variable domain, its missing parts supplied by reference TRBV19 and TRBJ2-1, is DGGITQSPKYLFRKEGQNVTLSCEQNLNHDAMYWYRQDPGQGLRLIYYSQIVNDFQKGDIAEGYSVSREKKESFPLTVTSAQKNPTAFYLCASSMDGVGYNEQFFGPGTRLTVL.

The J gene is TRBJ1-2, the V gene TRBV7-9; the D is unclear. The CDR3 has 15 residues. The V gene lost 2 bases and the J gene lost 4 bases, with 14 bases spanning the gap. Germline V gives CDR1 SEHNR, CDR2 FQNEAQ (reference sequence). The CDR3: CASSLPDTETYGYTF. In nucleotides, the CDR3 is TGTGCCAGCAGCTTACCCGATACAGAGACCTATGGCTACACCTTC.

The chain couples TRBV10-3 to TRBJ2-7, with 8 bases aligning to TRBD1. The V gene end was trimmed by 8 bases and the J gene end by 3 bases; junction bases not matched to a gene: 9. The CDR3 is made up of 14 amino acids. Germline lookup yields CDR1 ENHRY and CDR2 SYGVKD. In nucleotides, the CDR3 is TGTGCCATCCTGGCCGGGACAGGAGACTACGAGCAGTACTTC. It codes for CAILAGTGDYEQYF.

This clone was counted only a few times. The rearrangement links TRBV6-5 to TRBJ1-3; 10 nucleotides line up with TRBD1. J was trimmed by 4 bases and V by 6 bases; bases with no gene match: 6. The CDR3 spans 15 residues. The germline V gene has CDR1 MNHEY and CDR2 SVGAGI. CDR3 residues: CASRRDRGGGNTIYF. The CDR3 bases are TGTGCCAGCAGGAGGGACAGGGGAGGGGGAAACACCATATATTTT.

The rearrangement joins TRBV7-2 to TRBJ1-5, with a tentative D call TRBD1 (5 bases). CDR1 is SGHTA, CDR2 FQGNSA, per germline. Trimming stripped 5 bases from V and 2 bases from J, with 16 bases between. The CDR3 loop spans 16 amino acids. CDR3 nucleotides: TGTGCCAGCAGCGCGGCCGAAGGGGCTGGCAATCAGCCCCAGCATTTT. Its translation: CASSAAEGAGNQPQHF.

On this clone itself: This sample includes further DNA sequences coding for the same CDR3. This chain uses TRBV5-1 with TRBJ2-5; unclear D gene. Germline CDR1 SGHRS, CDR2 YFSETQ. The V end lost 0 bases, the J end lost 3 bases, and 6 bases lay between the germline ends. The CDR3 runs to 13 residues. The CDR3 nucleotides read TGCGCCAGCAGCTTGGCAGTGGAAGAGACCCAGTACTTC. Translation gives CASSLAVEETQYF.

This rearrangement joins TRBV9 to TRBJ1-2, with D perhaps matching TRBD1 (5 bases). CDR3 length: 15 residues. V lost 3 bases and J 5 bases, leaving 17 bases between the germline ends. Germline V gene lookup returns CDR1 SGDLS and CDR2 YYNGEE. The CDR3 is CASSGAGGRKYGYTF. The CDR3 nucleotides read TGTGCCAGCAGCGGGGCCGGGGGACGAAAGTATGGCTACACCTTC.

The chain couples TRBV5-6 to TRBJ2-7, with 10 nucleotides matching TRBD1. Looked up from germline, CDR1 is SGHDT and CDR2 is YYEEEE. This CDR3 region has 15 residues. V was clipped by 3 bases and J by 4 bases; unmatched bases: 7. The CDR3 DNA is TGTGCCAGCAGCTCACGGGACAGGGGTTTTTACGAGCAGTACTTC. Translated, it gives CASSSRDRGFYEQYF.

V gene TRBV6-2 or TRBV6-3 combines with J gene TRBJ1-1, with 7 positions matching TRBD1. J gave up 5 bases and V 4 bases, and 10 bases lay outside the gene matches. The CDR3 spans 15 residues. The V gene's germline CDR1 is MNHEY and CDR2 SVGEGT. CDR3 nucleotides: TGTGCCAGCAGTTCCCGGACAGGAGAGGTTACTGAAGCTTTCTTT. Its translation: CASSSRTGEVTEAFF.

This rearrangement joins TRBV12-3 or TRBV12-4 to TRBJ1-6; D is uncertain. Trimming removed 3 bases from V and 7 bases from J, with 7 bases in between. This CDR3 comprises 13 residues. The CDR3 sequence is CASSFVPNSPLHF. The CDR3 DNA reads as TGTGCCAGCAGTTTCGTCCCCAATTCACCCCTCCACTTT.

CDR3 sequence reads: CSVRPGENTDTQYF. The CDR3 bases are TGCAGCGTCCGACCGGGGGAGAACACAGATACGCAGTATTTT. This chain links TRBV29-1 with TRBJ2-3; TRBD2 is a possible D gene (6 bases). There are 14 residues in the CDR3. Germline CDR1 is SQVTM and CDR2 is ANQGSEA. V lost 6 bases and J 2 bases, leaving 15 bases between the germline ends.

The V gene is TRBV5-1, the J gene TRBJ1-3; D is perhaps TRBD1 (5 bases). Germline V lookup: CDR1 SGHRS, CDR2 YFSETQ. Trimming stripped 5 bases from V and 1 base from J, with 10 bases between. The CDR3 is 14 amino acids. The CDR3 loop is CASRPTASGNTIYF. As DNA, the CDR3 is TGCGCCAGCAGACCGACAGCATCTGGAAACACCATATATTTT.

This sequence joins TRBV28 and TRBJ2-1; TRBD2 might be the D (6 bases). Germline V gene lookup returns CDR1 MDHEN and CDR2 SYDVKM. The V gene lost 1 base and the J gene lost 15 bases, with 13 bases spanning the gap. The CDR3 has 12 residues. The CDR3: CASSLSIGTAFF. The CDR3 bases are TGTGCCAGCAGTTTATCCATCGGGACTGCGTTCTTC.

Only one count was recorded for this clone. The chain combines TRBV6-2 or TRBV6-3 with TRBJ2-1; TRBD2 matches 9 bases. The J segment lost 4 bases and the V segment lost 0 bases, leaving 10 bases of the junction unmatched. This CDR3 is 18 amino acids long. The V gene's germline CDR1 is MNHEY and CDR2 SVGEGT. CDR3 loop: CASSYSIVAGGPYNEQFF. Here the CDR3 DNA reads TGTGCCAGCAGTTACTCGATTGTTGCGGGAGGGCCTTACAATGAGCAGTTCTTC.

This clone appeared a single time. This chain links TRBV5-4 with TRBJ2-1; 8 bases agree with TRBD2. The CDR3 spans 15 residues. CDR1 is SGHNT and CDR2 is YYREEE in the germline V gene (reference sequence). J lost 2 bases, V lost 4 bases, and 5 bases had no gene match. The CDR3 DNA reads as TGTGCCAGCAGCGGGGACGGGGGGGCCTACAATGAGCAGTTCTTC. Residues: CASSGDGGAYNEQFF. The full variable domain, in which reference TRBV5-4 and TRBJ2-1 provide the parts outside the CDR3, is ETGVTQSPTHLIKTRGQQVTLRCSSQSGHNTVSWYQQALGQGPQFIFQYYREEENGRGNFPPRFSGLQFPNYSSELNVNALELDDSALYLCASSGDGGAYNEQFFGPGTRLTVL.

CDR3 sequence (DNA): TGTGCCAGAACAGGGGATGAGGGCACTGAAGCTTTCTTT. Translating gives CARTGDEGTEAFF. The chain has TRBV30 and TRBJ1-1; 7 bases agree with TRBD1. Germline assignment: CDR1 GTSNPN and CDR2 SVGIG (reference sequence). Trimming cost V 8 bases and J 4 bases; bases outside gene matches: 10. The CDR3 consists of 13 residues.

This sequence joins TRBV11-2 and TRBJ1-1; 7 bases align to TRBD1. Per the germline V gene, CDR1 is SGHAT and CDR2 is FQNNGV. The V gene end was trimmed by 6 bases and the J gene end by 9 bases; junction bases not matched to a gene: 13. The CDR3 has 14 amino acids. CDR3 amino acids: CASSPDDRVPKAFF. The CDR3 coding sequence is TGTGCCAGCAGTCCCGATGACAGGGTTCCCAAAGCTTTCTTT.

This chain links TRBV6-1 with TRBJ1-5, with D unresolved. The CDR3 runs 15 residues. Germline V CDR1 and CDR2: MNHNS, SASEGT. V was shortened by 1 base and J by 9 bases, with 16 bases between the two germline ends. The CDR3 region is CASSEDEGRFWPQHF. As DNA, the CDR3 is TGTGCCAGCAGTGAAGATGAGGGAAGGTTTTGGCCCCAGCATTTT.

The chain links TRBV6-9 to TRBJ2-2; D perhaps matches TRBD1 (5 bases). V shed 10 bases and J shed 8 bases, with 14 bases lying between them. Germline V lookup: CDR1 MNHGY, CDR2 SVAAGI. The CDR3 is 12 amino acids. CDR3 amino acids: CAKGWKSGELFF. The CDR3 DNA reads as TGTGCCAAGGGGTGGAAGTCGGGGGAGCTGTTTTTT.

CDR3 in amino acids: CATSSRMSGGETQYF. The CDR3 DNA is TGTGCCACCAGCAGTAGGATGTCCGGGGGGGAGACCCAGTACTTC. V gene TRBV15 combines with J gene TRBJ2-5; TRBD2 agrees at 7 bases. Germline CDR1 and CDR2: LNHNV and YYDKDF (reference sequence). The CDR3 is made up of 15 amino acids. The junction had 9 bases not matched to a gene; V was cut back by 3 bases and J by 5 bases.

V usage is TRBV25-1 and J usage is TRBJ1-2; D is perhaps TRBD1 (5 bases). The germline CDR1 and CDR2 sequences are MGHDK and SYGVNS. Trimming took off 5 bases at V and 3 bases at J, with 13 bases between the two ends. The CDR3 loop spans 14 amino acids. CDR3 coding DNA: TGTGCCAGCAGTAAAGGACATACTGACTATGGCTACACCTTC. Translation gives CASSKGHTDYGYTF.

The CDR3 DNA follows: TGTGCCACCGGGGGGGGAGACACAGATACGCAGTATTTT. The encoded protein is CATGGGDTDTQYF. The V call is TRBV10-3, the J call TRBJ2-3; TRBD2 matches 8 bases. The germline CDR1 and CDR2 sequences are ENHRY and SYGVKD. The CDR3 has 13 residues. V lost 10 bases and J lost 2; bases outside the gene matches: 5.

This clone occurred once. V is TRBV10-2 and J is TRBJ1-1; D is uncertain. Trimming removed 4 bases from V and 4 bases from J, with 10 bases in between. The CDR3 has 13 residues. In germline, CDR1 is WSHSY, CDR2 SAAADI. This CDR3 is CASSARLGTEAFF. The CDR3 DNA follows: TGCGCCAGCAGTGCCAGGTTGGGCACTGAAGCTTTCTTT.

The genes are TRBV10-3 and TRBJ2-5, with a possible D match to TRBD2 (7 bases). The germline gives CDR1 ENHRY, CDR2 SYGVKD. The ends were cut back, 6 bases at V and 5 bases at J, with 22 bases in the middle. The CDR3 has 16 residues. CDR3 residues: CAIRGEGGRLVETQYF. The CDR3, as DNA: TGTGCCATCAGAGGCGAGGGGGGGCGCTTGGTTGAGACCCAGTACTTC.

Only a few counts were recorded for this clone. The V call is TRBV10-1, the J call TRBJ1-1; tentative D call: TRBD1 (5 bases). Per the germline V gene, CDR1 is WNHNN and CDR2 is SYGVQD (reference sequence). V was clipped by 4 bases and J by 8 bases, with 14 bases between them. CDR3 length: 13 residues. The CDR3 DNA follows: TGCGCCAGCAGTGTCTCCAGGGAAGGCGAAGCTTTCTTT. Its translation: CASSVSREGEAFF.

This chain joins TRBV2 and TRBJ1-2, with D perhaps TRBD1 (5 bases). Germline V gene sequence: CDR1 SNHLY, CDR2 FYNNEI. The CDR3 is 16 residues long. V lost 2 bases and J 8 bases, leaving 21 bases between the germline ends. Written as DNA, the CDR3 is TGTGCCAGCAGTGAAAGGGTGGACAACCACCAGGAGGGCTACACCTTC. The encoded protein is CASSERVDNHQEGYTF.

The genes are TRBV19 and TRBJ2-5, with D possibly being TRBD2 (5 bases). The V and J ends lost 3 bases and 4 bases respectively, with 18 bases between them. The V gene's germline CDR1 is LNHDA and CDR2 SQIVND (reference sequence). The CDR3 spans 16 residues. The CDR3: CASSIKSGVTGETQYF. In nucleotides, the CDR3 is TGTGCCAGTAGTATTAAGTCCGGGGTTACGGGAGAGACCCAGTACTTC.

The genes are TRBV7-8 and TRBJ1-2, with 10 nucleotides matching TRBD1. J gave up 8 bases and V 5 bases, and 5 bases lay outside the gene matches. Germline CDR1 SGHVS, CDR2 FQNEAQ. The CDR3 length is 13 residues. This chain's CDR3 is CASSPGTGVGYTF. The CDR3 DNA sequence: TGTGCCAGCAGCCCCGGGACAGGGGTCGGCTACACCTTC.